In its sample, the clone carrying this T cell receptor beta chain was seen many times. The antigen is unknown. Time point described: newly diagnosed GD, antithyroid drugs for less than 3 months. PBMC RNA was the source of the TCR library. This sample is part of a study of regulatory T cells in long-lasting Graves disease. Study outcomes and limitations: Exclusively peripheral blood, rather than thyroid tissue, was studied.

Germline CDR1 KGHDR, CDR2 SFDVKD. V dropped 3 bases and J dropped 1 base, with 12 bases sitting between them. This CDR3 has 16 residues. Arm-PCR of CDR3 regions and iRepertoire HTBI primers were used to build TCR beta libraries. TCRdb analysed the multiplex PCR reads with MiXCR anew, one entry per CDR3 protein. The table has about 430,000 distinct CDR3 sequences, 15% seen once. These data also featured in a second study, about T cells in Graves' hyperthyroidism and ophthalmopathy.

This TCR derives from a middle-aged woman with Graves disease. The sample was peripheral blood mononuclear cells (PBMCs), taken at new diagnosis, from a patient treated with antithyroid drugs. The V and J genes are TRBV24-1 and TRBJ1-5; possibly TRBD1 for D (5 bases). The CDR3: CATSDRDAPSNQPQHF. CDR3 nucleotide sequence: TGTGCCACCAGTGATAGGGACGCTCCAAGCAATCAGCCCCAGCATTTT.